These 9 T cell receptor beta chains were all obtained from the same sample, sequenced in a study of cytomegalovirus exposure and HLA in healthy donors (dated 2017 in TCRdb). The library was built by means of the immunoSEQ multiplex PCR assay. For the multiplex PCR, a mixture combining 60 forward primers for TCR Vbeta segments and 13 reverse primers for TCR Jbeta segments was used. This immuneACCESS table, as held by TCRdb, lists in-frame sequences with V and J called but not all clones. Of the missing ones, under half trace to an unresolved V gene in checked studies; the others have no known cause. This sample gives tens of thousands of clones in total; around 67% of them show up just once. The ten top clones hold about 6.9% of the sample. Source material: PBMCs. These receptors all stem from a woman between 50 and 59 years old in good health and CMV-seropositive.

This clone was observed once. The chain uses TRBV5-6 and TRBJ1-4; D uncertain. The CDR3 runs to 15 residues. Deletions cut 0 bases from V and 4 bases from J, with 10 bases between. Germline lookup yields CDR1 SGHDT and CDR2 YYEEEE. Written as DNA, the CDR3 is TGTGCCAGCAGCTTGGGGCGGAACCTTAATGAAAAACTGTTTTTT. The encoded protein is CASSLGRNLNEKLFF.

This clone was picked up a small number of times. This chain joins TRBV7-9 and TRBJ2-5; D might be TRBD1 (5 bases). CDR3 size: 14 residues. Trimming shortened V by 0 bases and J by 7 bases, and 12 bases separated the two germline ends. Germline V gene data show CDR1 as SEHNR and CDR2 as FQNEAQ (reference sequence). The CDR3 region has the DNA TGTGCCAGCAGCTTAGCGGCCAGGGATGGGACCCAGTACTTC. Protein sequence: CASSLAARDGTQYF.

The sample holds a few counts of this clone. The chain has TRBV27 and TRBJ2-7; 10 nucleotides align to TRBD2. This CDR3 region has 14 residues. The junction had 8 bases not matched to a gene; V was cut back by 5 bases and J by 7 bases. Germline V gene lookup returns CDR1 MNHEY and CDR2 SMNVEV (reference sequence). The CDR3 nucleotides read TGTGCCAGCAGTCCAGCGGGGGGGCCGCGGGAGCAGTACTTC. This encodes CASSPAGGPREQYF.

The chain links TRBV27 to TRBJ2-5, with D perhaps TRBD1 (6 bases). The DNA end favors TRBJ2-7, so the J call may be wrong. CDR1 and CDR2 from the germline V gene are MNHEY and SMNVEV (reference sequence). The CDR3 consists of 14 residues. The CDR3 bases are TGTGCCAGCAGGGAACAGGGCTTCGGCTACGAGCAGTACTTC. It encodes CASREQGFGYEQYF.

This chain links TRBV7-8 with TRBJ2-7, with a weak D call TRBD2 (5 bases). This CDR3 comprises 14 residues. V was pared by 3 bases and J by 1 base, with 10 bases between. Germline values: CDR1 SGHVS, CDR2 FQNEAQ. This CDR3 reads CASSLEVTSYEQYV. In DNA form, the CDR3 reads TGTGCCAGCAGCTTGGAGGTCACTTCCTACGAGCAGTACGTC.

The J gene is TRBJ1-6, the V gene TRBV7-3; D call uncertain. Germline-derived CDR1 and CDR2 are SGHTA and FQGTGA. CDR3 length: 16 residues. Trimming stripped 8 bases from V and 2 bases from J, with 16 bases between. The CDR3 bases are TGTGCCAGCTTAAGGTTCCCCGGGGCCTATAATTCACCCCTCCACTTT. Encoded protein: CASLRFPGAYNSPLHF.

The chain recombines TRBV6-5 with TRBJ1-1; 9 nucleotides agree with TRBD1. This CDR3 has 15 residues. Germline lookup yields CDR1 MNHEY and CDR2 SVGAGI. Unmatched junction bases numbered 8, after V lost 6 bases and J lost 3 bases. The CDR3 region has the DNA TGTGCCAGCAGCACCGACAGGGGGTTGGACACTGAAGCTTTCTTT. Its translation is CASSTDRGLDTEAFF.

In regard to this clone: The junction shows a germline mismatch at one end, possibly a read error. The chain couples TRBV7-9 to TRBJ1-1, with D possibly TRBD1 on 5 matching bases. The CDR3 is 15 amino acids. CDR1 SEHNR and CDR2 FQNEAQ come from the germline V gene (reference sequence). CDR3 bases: TGTTCCAGCAGCTTAATTCCAGGGCAGACCTCTGAAGCTTTCTTT. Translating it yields CSSSLIPGQTSEAFF.

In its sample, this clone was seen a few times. CDR3: CASSQGQGPQETQYF. CDR3 nucleotide sequence: TGTGCCAGCAGCCAAGGACAGGGGCCGCAAGAGACCCAGTACTTC. The chain has TRBV11-2 and TRBJ2-5; TRBD1 matches 9 bases. This CDR3 has 15 residues. The germline CDR1 and CDR2 sequences are SGHAT and FQNNGV. Trimming took 5 bases from V and 2 from J; bases not matched to a gene: 6.